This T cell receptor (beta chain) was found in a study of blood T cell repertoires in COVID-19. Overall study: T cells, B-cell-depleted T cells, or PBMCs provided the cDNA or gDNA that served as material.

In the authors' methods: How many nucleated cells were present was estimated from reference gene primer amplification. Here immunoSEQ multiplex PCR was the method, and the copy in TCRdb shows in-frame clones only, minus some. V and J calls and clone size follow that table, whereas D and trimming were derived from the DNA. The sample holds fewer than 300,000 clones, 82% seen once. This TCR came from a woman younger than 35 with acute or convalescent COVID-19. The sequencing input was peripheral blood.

The CDR3 is CASSQSSGVNYEQYF. CDR3 DNA: TGCGCCAGCAGCCAATCTAGCGGGGTAAACTACGAGCAGTACTTC. This sequence joins TRBV4-1 and TRBJ2-7, with TRBD2 matching 9 bases. The CDR3 consists of 15 residues. After removal of 2 bases from V and 3 bases from J, the junction contained 5 bases not matched to a gene. The germline gives CDR1 MGHRA, CDR2 YSYEKL.